This TCR beta chain was captured by sequencing in a study of shared clonotypes between healthy human individuals. Using immunoSEQ multiplex PCR, the repertoire was profiled, and TCRdb retains in-frame clones only, with some absent. The table lists roughly 500,000 clones, approximately 82% of them singletons. The sequence came from a woman in her thirties or forties in good health. Some clones in this sample may be carry-over from other donors' samples. The sequenced sample was PBMCs.

CDR3 region: CASSPGGEYTEAFF. In DNA, the CDR3 is TGTGCCAGCAGCCCCGGGGGGGAGTACACTGAAGCTTTCTTT. The chain couples TRBV11-3 to TRBJ1-1; D is perhaps TRBD1 (5 bases). Germline loops: CDR1 SGHNT, CDR2 YENEEA. Trimming shortened V by 5 bases and J by 3 bases, and 13 bases separated the two germline ends. CDR3 length: 14 residues.